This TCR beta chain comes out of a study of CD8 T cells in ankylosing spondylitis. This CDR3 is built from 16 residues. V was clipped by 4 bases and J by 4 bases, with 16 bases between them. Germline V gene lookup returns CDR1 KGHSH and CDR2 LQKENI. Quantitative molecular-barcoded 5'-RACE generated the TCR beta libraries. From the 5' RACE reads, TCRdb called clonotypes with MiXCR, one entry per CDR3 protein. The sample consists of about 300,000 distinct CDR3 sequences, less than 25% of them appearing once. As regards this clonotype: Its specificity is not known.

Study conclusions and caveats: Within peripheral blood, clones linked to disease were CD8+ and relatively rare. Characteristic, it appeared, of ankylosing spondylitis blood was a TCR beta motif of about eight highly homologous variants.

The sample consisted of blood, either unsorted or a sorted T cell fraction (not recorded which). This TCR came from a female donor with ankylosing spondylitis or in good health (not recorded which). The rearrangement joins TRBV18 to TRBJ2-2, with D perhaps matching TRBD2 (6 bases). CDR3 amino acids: CASSLPGTGITGELFF. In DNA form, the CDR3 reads TGTGCCAGCTCACTGCCCGGGACTGGAATCACCGGGGAGCTGTTTTTT.